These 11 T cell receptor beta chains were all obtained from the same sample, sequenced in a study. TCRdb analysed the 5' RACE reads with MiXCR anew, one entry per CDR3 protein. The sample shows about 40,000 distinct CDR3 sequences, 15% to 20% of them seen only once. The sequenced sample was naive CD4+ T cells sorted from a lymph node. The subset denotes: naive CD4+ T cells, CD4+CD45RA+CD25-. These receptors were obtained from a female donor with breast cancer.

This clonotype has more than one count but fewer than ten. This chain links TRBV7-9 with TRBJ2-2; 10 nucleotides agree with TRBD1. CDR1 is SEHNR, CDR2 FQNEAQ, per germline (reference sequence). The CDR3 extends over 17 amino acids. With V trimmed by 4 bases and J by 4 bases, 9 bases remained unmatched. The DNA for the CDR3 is TGTGCCAGCAGCTGGGAACCTGGGACAGGGGCCACCGGGGAGCTGTTTTTT. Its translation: CASSWEPGTGATGELFF.

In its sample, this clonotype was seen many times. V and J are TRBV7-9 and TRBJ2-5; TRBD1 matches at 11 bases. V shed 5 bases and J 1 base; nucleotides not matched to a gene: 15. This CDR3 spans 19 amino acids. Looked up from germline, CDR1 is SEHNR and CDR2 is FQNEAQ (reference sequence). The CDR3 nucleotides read TGTGCCAGCAGCCCAAGCACTCCCGGACAGGGGGCGACCCAAGAGACCCAGTACTTC. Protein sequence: CASSPSTPGQGATQETQYF. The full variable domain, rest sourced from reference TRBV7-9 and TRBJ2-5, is DTGVSQNPRHKITKRGQNVTFRCDPISEHNRLYWYRQTLGQGPEFLTYFQNEAQLEKSRLLSDRFSAERPKGSFSTLEIQRTEQGDSAMYLCASSPSTPGQGATQETQYFGPGTRLLVL.

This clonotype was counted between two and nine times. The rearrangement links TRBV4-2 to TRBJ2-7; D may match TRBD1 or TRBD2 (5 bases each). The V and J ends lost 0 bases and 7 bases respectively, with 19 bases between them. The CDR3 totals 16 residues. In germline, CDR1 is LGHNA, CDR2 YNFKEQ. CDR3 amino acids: CASSQEQGDPAREQYF. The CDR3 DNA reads TGTGCCAGCAGCCAAGAGCAAGGGGACCCCGCTAGAGAGCAGTACTTC.

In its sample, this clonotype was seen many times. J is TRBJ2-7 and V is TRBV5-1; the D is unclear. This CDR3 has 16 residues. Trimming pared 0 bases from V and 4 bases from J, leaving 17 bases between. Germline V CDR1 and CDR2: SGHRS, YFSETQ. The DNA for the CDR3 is TGCGCCAGCAGCTTGGATGTTTTTACTCCTCTGTACGAGCAGTACTTC. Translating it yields CASSLDVFTPLYEQYF.

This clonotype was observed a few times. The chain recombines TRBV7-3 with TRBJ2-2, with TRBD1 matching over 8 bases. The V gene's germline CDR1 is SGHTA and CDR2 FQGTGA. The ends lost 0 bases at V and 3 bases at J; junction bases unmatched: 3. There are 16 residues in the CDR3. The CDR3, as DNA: TGTGCCAGCAGCTTAACGTACAGGGGGGACACCGGGGAGCTGTTTTTT. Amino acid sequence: CASSLTYRGDTGELFF.

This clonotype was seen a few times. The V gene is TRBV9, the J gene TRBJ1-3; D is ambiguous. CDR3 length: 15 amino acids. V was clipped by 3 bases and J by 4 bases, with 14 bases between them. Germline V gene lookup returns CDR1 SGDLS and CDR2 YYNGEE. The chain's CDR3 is CASSAERDSGNTIYF. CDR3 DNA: TGTGCCAGCAGCGCCGAGAGGGATTCAGGAAACACCATATATTTT.

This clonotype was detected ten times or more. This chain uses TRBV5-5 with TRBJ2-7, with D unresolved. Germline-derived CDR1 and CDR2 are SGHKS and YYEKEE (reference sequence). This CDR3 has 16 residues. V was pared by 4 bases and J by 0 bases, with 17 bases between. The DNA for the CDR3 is TGTGCCAGCAGCCTGGGGTTTGGCAGCAACTCCTACGAGCAGTACTTC. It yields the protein CASSLGFGSNSYEQYF.

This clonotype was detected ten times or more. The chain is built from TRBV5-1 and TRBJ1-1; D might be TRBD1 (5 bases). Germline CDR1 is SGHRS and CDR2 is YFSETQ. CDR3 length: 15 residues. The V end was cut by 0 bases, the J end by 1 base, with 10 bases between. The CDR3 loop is CASSLDRTPNTEAFF. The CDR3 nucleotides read TGCGCCAGCAGCTTGGATAGGACACCGAACACTGAAGCTTTCTTT.

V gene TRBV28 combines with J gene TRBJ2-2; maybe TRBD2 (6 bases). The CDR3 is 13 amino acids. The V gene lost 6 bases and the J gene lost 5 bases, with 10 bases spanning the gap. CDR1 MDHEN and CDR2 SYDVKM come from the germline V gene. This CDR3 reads CASSPGLTGELFF. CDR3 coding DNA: TGTGCCAGCAGCCCCGGACTAACCGGGGAGCTGTTTTTT.

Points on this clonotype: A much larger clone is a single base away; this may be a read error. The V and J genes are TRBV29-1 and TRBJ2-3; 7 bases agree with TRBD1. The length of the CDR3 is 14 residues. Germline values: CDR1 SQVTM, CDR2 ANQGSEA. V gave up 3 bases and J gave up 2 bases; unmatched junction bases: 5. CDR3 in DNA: TGCAGCGTTGACCGGGACAGTAACACAGATACGCAGTATTTT. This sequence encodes CSVDRDSNTDTQYF.

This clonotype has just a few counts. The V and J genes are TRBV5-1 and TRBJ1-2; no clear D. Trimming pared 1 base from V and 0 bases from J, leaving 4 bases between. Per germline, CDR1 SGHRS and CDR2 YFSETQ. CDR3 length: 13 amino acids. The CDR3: CASSLTANYGYTF. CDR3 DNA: TGCGCCAGCAGCTTGACAGCTAACTATGGCTACACCTTC.